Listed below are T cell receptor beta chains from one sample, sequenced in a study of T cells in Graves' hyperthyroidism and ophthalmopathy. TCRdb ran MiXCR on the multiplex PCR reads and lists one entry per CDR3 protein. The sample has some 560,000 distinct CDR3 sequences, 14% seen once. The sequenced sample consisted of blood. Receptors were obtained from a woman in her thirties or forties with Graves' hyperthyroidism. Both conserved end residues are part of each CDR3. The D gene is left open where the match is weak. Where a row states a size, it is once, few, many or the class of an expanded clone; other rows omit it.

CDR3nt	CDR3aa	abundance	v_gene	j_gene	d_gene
TGCGCCAGCAGCTTGGGGCAGGGGGCCGACGAGCAGTACTTC	CASSLGQGADEQYF	few	TRBV5-1	TRBJ2-7	TRBD1
TGTGCCAGCAGCACGGCGCAAACCACTTCACCCCTCCACTTT	CASSTAQTTSPLHF	NA	TRBV2	TRBJ1-6	NA
TGTGCCAGCAGTTTATGGGGCGGTGAGCAGTTCTTC	CASSLWGGEQFF	many	TRBV28	TRBJ2-1	NA
TGTGCCAGCAGCTCCGGGACAGATGGCGGCTACACCTTC	CASSSGTDGGYTF	many	TRBV12-3/TRBV12-4	TRBJ1-2	TRBD1
TGTGCCAGCAGAGTGGGGGGCGGATTCTTGAACACTGAAGCTTTCTTT	CASRVGGGFLNTEAFF	NA	TRBV25-1	TRBJ1-1	NA
TGTGCCAGCTCACCACAGACGTACCAAGAGACCCAGTACTTC	CASSPQTYQETQYF	many	TRBV18	TRBJ2-5	NA
TGTGCCATCAGTGAGTCACTTGGGCAGTTGTATGGCTACACCTTC	CAISESLGQLYGYTF	few	TRBV10-3	TRBJ1-2	NA
TGTGCCAGCTCACCAGAGGGGGGGCAGCCCCAGCATTTT	CASSPEGGQPQHF	many	TRBV18	TRBJ1-5	NA
TGTGCCAGCAGCGACAGATCCCACGAGCAGTACTTC	CASSDRSHEQYF	many	TRBV6-2/TRBV6-3	TRBJ2-7	NA
TGCAGTGCTAAAACAAACACTGAAGCTTTCTTT	CSAKTNTEAFF	many	TRBV20-1	TRBJ1-1	NA
TGTGCCAGCAGCACACCGGGACAGGTGTATGAAAAACTGTTTTTT	CASSTPGQVYEKLFF	NA	TRBV11-2	TRBJ1-4	TRBD1
TGTGCCAGCAGGAAACTAGCGGGAGGAGCCTATACGCAGTATTTT	CASRKLAGGAYTQYF	NA	TRBV11-2	TRBJ2-3	TRBD2
TGTGCCAGCAGCGTAGAGGTAGCGGGGGCCTACAATGAGCAGTTCTTC	CASSVEVAGAYNEQFF	many	TRBV9	TRBJ2-1	TRBD2
TGTGCCAGCAGCCAAGATAGAAAGGGAAAGTTCTTC	CASSQDRKGKFF	few	TRBV14	TRBJ2-1	NA
TGTGCCAGCAGCCTAGGCTCCGGGACCATCGATGAAAAACTGTTTTTT	CASSLGSGTIDEKLFF	many	TRBV11-2	TRBJ1-4	NA
TGTGCCAGCTCACCCCGACTAGCGGGAGTTGACCATGAGCAGTTCTTC	CASSPRLAGVDHEQFF	many	TRBV18	TRBJ2-1	TRBD2
TGTGCCAGCAGTTTAGCAGGGGGAAGGGGAAACCCTGAAGCTTTCTTT	CASSLAGGRGNPEAFF	NA	TRBV12-3/TRBV12-4	TRBJ1-1	NA
TGCGCCAGCAGTGAGTCTAACGGGAGGGCCGATGAGCAGTTCTTC	CASSESNGRADEQFF	NA	TRBV10-1	TRBJ2-1	TRBD2
TGTGCCAGCAGTACATCCGGGACAGGGGTCGAGCAGTACTTC	CASSTSGTGVEQYF	many	TRBV7-9	TRBJ2-7	TRBD1
TGCAGTGCTAGCCCCTCTGGGGGGAATGCCTACGAGCAGTACTTC	CSASPSGGNAYEQYF	many	TRBV20-1	TRBJ2-7	NA
TGTGCCACCAGCAGAGATCCTTTACAGCCCACGATCACAGATACGCAGTATTTT	CATSRDPLQPTITDTQYF	NA	TRBV15	TRBJ2-3	NA
TGTGCCATCAGTGAGTATCTAGACCCTGAGCAGTTCTTC	CAISEYLDPEQFF	NA	TRBV10-3	TRBJ2-1	NA
TGTGCCAGCAGTTTAACTCCCGGGACAGGGCGGCTCTATGGCTACACCTTC	CASSLTPGTGRLYGYTF	few	TRBV12-3/TRBV12-4	TRBJ1-2	TRBD1
TGTGCCAGCAGCTTGCCTTCGACAGGAGCATACGAGCAGTACTTC	CASSLPSTGAYEQYF	few	TRBV5-6	TRBJ2-7	NA
TGCGCCAGCAGCTTATGGGGACAGGGGAATGGCTACACCTTC	CASSLWGQGNGYTF	NA	TRBV4-1	TRBJ1-2	TRBD1
TGTGCCAGCAGTGAGACAGGGCAGAACACTGAAGCTTTCTTT	CASSETGQNTEAFF	many	TRBV6-1	TRBJ1-1	TRBD1
TGCGCCAGCAGCCTCGTCCTGCTAGGACGGGTGGTTCGGAATGAGCAGTTCTTC	CASSLVLLGRVVRNEQFF	many	TRBV5-1	TRBJ2-1	NA
TGTGCCTGGACGGGACAGCCGAACACTGAAGCTTTCTTT	CAWTGQPNTEAFF	many	TRBV30	TRBJ1-1	TRBD1
TGCGCCAGCAGCCAAAACTCTAACCCGGGACAGAGCTATGGCTACACCTTC	CASSQNSNPGQSYGYTF	few	TRBV4-1	TRBJ1-2	TRBD1
TGTGCCAGCACAGCTCAGGACAGGATGAACACTGAAGCTTTCTTT	CASTAQDRMNTEAFF	many	TRBV7-9	TRBJ1-1	TRBD1
TGTGCCAGCAGTTACATCTGGGGCGAGACCCAGTACTTC	CASSYIWGETQYF	NA	TRBV6-2/TRBV6-3	TRBJ2-5	NA
TGTGCCAGCGAATTTGAACAGGGGGCTTACAATGAGCAGTTCTTC	CASEFEQGAYNEQFF	many	TRBV2	TRBJ2-1	TRBD1
TGTGCCTGGAGTAGCAGCCAGGGTACGCAGTATTTT	CAWSSSQGTQYF	many	TRBV30	TRBJ2-3	NA
TGTGCCTGGAGAGCCGGGACTAGCGGGAGCGGCGAGCAGTACTTC	CAWRAGTSGSGEQYF	NA	TRBV30	TRBJ2-7	TRBD2
TGTGCCAGCAGCTTATCTTCCGTTGACAATGAGCAGTTCTTC	CASSLSSVDNEQFF	NA	TRBV5-5	TRBJ2-1	NA
TGCGCCAGCAGCGGGGATTGGACAAGCTCCTACAATGAGCAGTTCTTC	CASSGDWTSSYNEQFF	many	TRBV5-1	TRBJ2-1	NA
TGTGCCAGCAGTTCAACCGGACAGGGCTCTGGGGCCAACGTCCTGACTTTC	CASSSTGQGSGANVLTF	many	TRBV28	TRBJ2-6	TRBD1
TGTGCCTGGAGTCGGACCGGGGAGCTGTTTTTT	CAWSRTGELFF	few	TRBV30	TRBJ2-2	NA
TGCGCCAGCAGTATCGACCCTGGGACCTACGAGCAGTACTTC	CASSIDPGTYEQYF	many	TRBV5-1	TRBJ2-7	NA
TGCGCCAGCAGCTCTCAGGGGGTCTCCTACAATGAGCAGTTCTTC	CASSSQGVSYNEQFF	many	TRBV5-1	TRBJ2-1	TRBD1
TGTGCCACCAGTGACCGGGGACAGCCGGAAGAGACCCAGTACTTC	CATSDRGQPEETQYF	NA	TRBV24-1	TRBJ2-5	TRBD1
TGTGCCAGCATACTTGTTGGGGCGTCCCAAGAGACCCAGTACTTC	CASILVGASQETQYF	many	TRBV11-2	TRBJ2-5	NA
TGTGCCAGCAGCCAAGGGGGTGCAGATACGCAGTATTTT	CASSQGGADTQYF	NA	TRBV7-3	TRBJ2-3	NA
TGTGCCAGCAGCTTCCCTAGGGGGTGGGTGCCCTACGAGCAGTACTTC	CASSFPRGWVPYEQYF	many	TRBV7-8	TRBJ2-7	NA
TGTGCCAACAGCCAAGGGGGGCTAGGGGATCAGCCCCAGCATTTT	CANSQGGLGDQPQHF	few	TRBV3-1	TRBJ1-5	NA
TGTGCCAGCAGCGGGGGGACCACCCAGGGCTACACCTTC	CASSGGTTQGYTF	many	TRBV2	TRBJ1-2	NA
TGTGCCACCAGTGAAAGGACTAGCGGGAGCGATGAGCAGTTCTTC	CATSERTSGSDEQFF	few	TRBV24-1	TRBJ2-1	TRBD2
TGTGCCAGCAGCCAAGACCAGGTCCTCGGGGAGCTGTTTTTT	CASSQDQVLGELFF	many	TRBV3-1	TRBJ2-2	NA
TGTGCCAGCAGTTTGATGGGATTTAGGGTGAATCAGCCCCAGCATTTT	CASSLMGFRVNQPQHF	many	TRBV12-3/TRBV12-4	TRBJ1-5	NA
TGTGCCGGACAAACGGATTACCATTACGTGAACACTGAAGCTTTCTTT	CAGQTDYHYVNTEAFF	few	TRBV4-2	TRBJ1-1	NA
TGTGCCAGCTCTAACCGTGAGGGGGTGGGCCGGGACTCACCCCTCCACTTT	CASSNREGVGRDSPLHF	NA	TRBV6-1	TRBJ1-6	NA
TGTGCCAGCAGTTCCCCGCGGGAGAGTGGCGGCTACACCTTC	CASSSPRESGGYTF	few	TRBV6-1	TRBJ1-2	NA